Shown below are 28 T cell receptor beta chains from a single sample sequenced in a study of monozygotic twins with inflammatory bowel disease. TCRdb derives one entry per CDR3 protein from the 5' RACE reads, leaving out DNA. Its listing shows fewer than 200,000 distinct CDR3 sequences. The sequenced sample consisted of blood. These receptor sequences come from a human donor with ulcerative colitis or Crohn's disease, or a healthy co-twin of an affected twin (not recorded which).

V and J are TRBV4-1 and TRBJ1-1; the TCRdb call, TRBD1, lacks DNA for checking. CDR3 size: 16 residues. Germline values: CDR1 MGHRA, CDR2 YSYEKL. This CDR3 reads CASSQGRQGVGTEAFF.

This sequence joins TRBV7-3 and TRBJ2-1; TCRdb selects TRBD2, and the lack of DNA leaves this call unchecked. The germline V gene has CDR1 SGHTA and CDR2 FQGTGA. The CDR3 covers 15 residues. This CDR3 is CASSLTLTSRDEQFF.

CDR3 amino acids: CATRVGSNTDTQYF. This chain uses TRBV5-1 with TRBJ2-3. The germline gives CDR1 SGHRS, CDR2 YFSETQ. There are 14 residues in the CDR3.

The chain has TRBV3-1 and TRBJ2-3; no DNA is available, so the TRBD2 call from TCRdb remains unchecked. Germline lookup yields CDR1 LGHDT and CDR2 YNNKEL (reference sequence). This CDR3 has 18 amino acids. CDR3 sequence reads: CASSRGLAGVGMLDTQYF.

The chain employs TRBV7-9 and TRBJ2-1. This CDR3 region has 13 residues. Germline V gene lookup returns CDR1 SEHNR and CDR2 FQNEAQ (reference sequence). CDR3 sequence reads: CASSQTTWDEQFF.

The chain has TRBV25-1 and TRBJ1-1; TCRdb outputs TRBD1, but without DNA this stays unchecked. CDR3 length: 16 residues. Germline CDR1 reads MGHDK; CDR2 reads SYGVNS. This CDR3 reads CASSVRTATSNTEAFF.

The chain uses TRBV5-4 and TRBJ2-2; TCRdb calls TRBD1, which cannot be checked without DNA. Germline CDR1 reads SGHNT; CDR2 reads YYREEE (reference sequence). The CDR3 contains 14 residues. CDR3 amino acids: CASSAGQGAGELFF.

CDR3 in amino acids: CASSLGRVTDTQYF. V and J are TRBV7-3 and TRBJ2-3; TCRdb picks TRBD1, but there is no DNA to check that call. The CDR3 consists of 14 residues. The germline V gene has CDR1 SGHTA and CDR2 FQGTGA. The entire variable domain, with the rest obtained from reference TRBV7-3 and TRBJ2-3, is as follows: GAGVSQTPSNKVTEKGKYVELRCDPISGHTALYWYRQSLGQGPEFLIYFQGTGAADDSGLPNDRFFAVRPEGSVSTLKIQRTERGDSAVYLCASSLGRVTDTQYFGPGTRLTVL.

This rearrangement joins TRBV27 to TRBJ2-1; the D gene TCRdb calls, TRBD1, cannot be checked with no DNA. This CDR3 is built from 14 residues. The germline V gene encodes CDR1 MNHEY and CDR2 SMNVEV (reference sequence). CDR3 in amino acids: CASMGQSSYNEQFF.

This chain connects TRBV9 to TRBJ2-5; TCRdb's D gene call, TRBD1, goes unchecked for lack of DNA. CDR1 is SGDLS, CDR2 YYNGEE, per germline. This CDR3 is 15 amino acids long. CDR3 residues: CASSVAPLPEETQYF.

The rearrangement uses TRBV24-1 and TRBJ2-7; TCRdb lists TRBD1, though no DNA is available to test this call. The germline V gene has CDR1 KGHDR and CDR2 SFDVKD. This CDR3 is built from 14 residues. This chain's CDR3 is CATSEGRKGYEQYF.

The chain is built from TRBV7-2 and TRBJ1-5. Germline CDR1 and CDR2: SGHTA and FQGNSA. The CDR3 spans 16 residues. CDR3 sequence: CASSSQTGLRNQPQHF.

The rearrangement joins TRBV12-3 or TRBV12-4 to TRBJ2-5; without DNA, the TCRdb call of TRBD1 cannot be checked. The CDR3 sequence is 13 residues long. The CDR3 sequence: CASSRQGKETQYF.

CDR3 region: CATSDPWTSSYNEQFF. The chain recombines TRBV24-1 with TRBJ2-1; without DNA, the TCRdb call of TRBD2 cannot be checked. The V gene's germline CDR1 is KGHDR and CDR2 SFDVKD. CDR3 size: 16 residues.

The chain has TRBV20-1 and TRBJ2-1; lacking DNA, the TRBD1 call made by TCRdb goes unchecked. The CDR3 has 14 residues. The germline CDR1 and CDR2 sequences are DFQATT and SNEGSKA (reference sequence). This chain's CDR3 is CSARDLGHYNEQFF.

The chain employs TRBV3-1 and TRBJ2-1; TCRdb returns TRBD2, unconfirmable since there is no DNA. The V gene's germline CDR1 is LGHDT and CDR2 YNNKEL (reference sequence). The CDR3 is 16 residues long. The CDR3 reads CASSPRAGLADNEQFF.

The CDR3 sequence is CASSESGGKRYEQYF. This sequence joins TRBV6-1 and TRBJ2-7; TCRdb reports TRBD1, a call that lacks DNA to check it against. The CDR3 is 15 residues long. In germline, CDR1 is MNHNS, CDR2 SASEGT.

The chain uses TRBV18 and TRBJ2-5. The length of the CDR3 is 12 residues. The germline V gene has CDR1 KGHSH and CDR2 LQKENI. Here the CDR3 reads CASLGLQETQYF. The variable domain in full, with the rest retrieved from reference TRBV18 and TRBJ2-5, is NAGVMQNPRHLVRRRGQEARLRCSPMKGHSHVYWYRQLPEEGLKFMVYLQKENIIDESGMPKERFSAEFPKEGPSILRIQQVVRGDSAAYFCASLGLQETQYFGPGTRLLVL.

The rearrangement uses TRBV24-1 and TRBJ2-3; TCRdb gives TRBD2 as the D gene, but with no DNA this cannot be confirmed. The length of the CDR3 is 16 residues. Germline CDR1 is KGHDR and CDR2 is SFDVKD. CDR3 protein: CATSDFSLAKPDTQYF.

V usage is TRBV11-2 and J usage is TRBJ2-5. Germline V lookup: CDR1 SGHAT, CDR2 FQNNGV. The CDR3 extends over 13 amino acids. The CDR3 loop is CASSLDRSETQYF.

The chain uses TRBV9 and TRBJ2-3. CDR3 length: 12 residues. Germline CDR1 reads SGDLS; CDR2 reads YYNGEE. The CDR3 here is CASSPFSHTQYF.

The chain joins TRBV7-2 to TRBJ2-5; TCRdb designates TRBD1, a call that cannot be tested without DNA. This CDR3 spans 16 amino acids. Germline assignment: CDR1 SGHTA and CDR2 FQGNSA. CDR3 protein: CASSPNWLLRGETQYF.

This sequence joins TRBV5-1 and TRBJ2-3; TCRdb proposes TRBD2, but this gene call is untestable without DNA. Germline V CDR1 and CDR2: SGHRS, YFSETQ. This CDR3 is built from 18 residues. This CDR3 reads CASSFRQLGSGVTDTQYF.

This chain joins TRBV7-2 and TRBJ2-1. The CDR3 covers 13 residues. Germline V lookup: CDR1 SGHTA, CDR2 FQGNSA. The CDR3 sequence: CASSFYSYNEQFF. Variable domain in full (rest from reference TRBV7-2 and TRBJ2-1): GAGVSQSPSNKVTEKGKDVELRCDPISGHTALYWYRQSLGQGLEFLIYFQGNSAPDKSGLPSDRFSAERTGGSVSTLTIQRTQQEDSAVYLCASSFYSYNEQFFGPGTRLTVL.

CDR3 residues: CASSPSGSTNEKLFF. The rearrangement joins TRBV19 to TRBJ1-4; TCRdb's D call of TRBD1 is untestable without DNA. Germline CDR1 reads LNHDA; CDR2 reads SQIVND (reference sequence). The CDR3 is 15 amino acids. Drawing the rest from reference TRBV19 and TRBJ1-4, the complete variable domain is DGGITQSPKYLFRKEGQNVTLSCEQNLNHDAMYWYRQDPGQGLRLIYYSQIVNDFQKGDIAEGYSVSREKKESFPLTVTSAQKNPTAFYLCASSPSGSTNEKLFFGSGTQLSVL.

This chain uses TRBV20-1 with TRBJ2-7; the TCRdb D gene call, TRBD1, has no DNA to confirm it. This CDR3 is 14 amino acids long. Germline V gives CDR1 DFQATT, CDR2 SNEGSKA (reference sequence). The CDR3 is CSAPRPDRDHEQYF.

The CDR3 sequence: CASSLRSTSGRSEQFF. The chain employs TRBV7-3 and TRBJ2-1; TCRdb gives TRBD2 as the D gene, but with no DNA this cannot be confirmed. Germline V gene sequence: CDR1 SGHTA, CDR2 FQGTGA. The CDR3 sequence is 16 residues long.

The V gene is TRBV6-6, the J gene TRBJ2-5; TCRdb reports TRBD1, a call that lacks DNA to check it against. CDR1 is MNHNY and CDR2 is SVGAGI in the germline V gene (reference sequence). The CDR3 totals 14 residues. CDR3 in amino acids: CASSYGQTQETQYF.